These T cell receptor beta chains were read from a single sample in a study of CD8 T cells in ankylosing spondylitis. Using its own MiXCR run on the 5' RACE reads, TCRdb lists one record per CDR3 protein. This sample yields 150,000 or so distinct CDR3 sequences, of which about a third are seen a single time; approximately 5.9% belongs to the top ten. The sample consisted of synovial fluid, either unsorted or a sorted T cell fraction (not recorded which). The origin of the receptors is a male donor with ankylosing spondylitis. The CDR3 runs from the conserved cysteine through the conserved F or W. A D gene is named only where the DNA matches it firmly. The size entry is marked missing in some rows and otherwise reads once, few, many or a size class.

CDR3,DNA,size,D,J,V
CASSGNLGLAEYNEQFF,TGTGCCAGCAGTGGAAACCTGGGACTAGCGGAATACAATGAGCAGTTCTTC,medium-sized,TRBD2,TRBJ2-1,TRBV12-3/TRBV12-4
CSAPDTRSPGEQFF,TGCAGTGCCCCGGACACCCGAAGCCCGGGTGAGCAGTTCTTC,.,.,TRBJ2-1,TRBV20-1
CASSLRRRQGMGNTIYF,TGTGCCAGCAGCCTCCGCAGGAGACAGGGGATGGGAAACACCATATATTTT,.,TRBD1,TRBJ1-3,TRBV3-1
CASSPPPRTAPRETQYF,TGTGCCAGCAGCCCACCACCCCGGACAGCCCCCAGGGAGACCCAGTACTTC,.,.,TRBJ2-5,TRBV9
CASSFYRGTDTQYF,TGTGCCAGCAGTTTTTATAGGGGCACAGATACGCAGTATTTT,once,.,TRBJ2-3,TRBV12-3/TRBV12-4
CATSDPSSAGELFF,TGTGCCACCAGTGACCCTTCTAGTGCCGGGGAGCTGTTTTTT,.,.,TRBJ2-2,TRBV24-1
CASSSGANVLTF,TGTGCCAGCTCCTCTGGGGCCAACGTCCTGACTTTC,many,.,TRBJ2-6,TRBV18
CSVGAGHNYGYTF,TGCAGCGTTGGGGCAGGCCATAACTATGGCTACACCTTC,few,.,TRBJ1-2,TRBV29-1
CAISEDGGDTDTQYF,TGTGCCATCAGTGAGGACGGAGGGGACACAGATACGCAGTATTTT,many,.,TRBJ2-3,TRBV10-3
CATSASRDEQFF,TGTGCCACCAGTGCCTCCCGCGATGAGCAGTTCTTC,many,.,TRBJ2-1,TRBV24-1
CASSQETGRTSGYTF,TGCGCCAGCAGCCAAGAGACGGGTCGGACGAGCGGCTACACCTTC,.,.,TRBJ1-2,TRBV4-1
CASSAIMNTEAFF,TGTGCCAGCAGCGCAATAATGAACACTGAAGCTTTCTTT,.,.,TRBJ1-1,TRBV9
CASSYGTGRGNQPQHF,TGTGCCAGCAGTTACGGGACAGGGAGGGGCAATCAGCCCCAGCATTTT,many,TRBD1,TRBJ1-5,TRBV6-5
CASSQRQGVSYEQYF,TGTGCCAGCAGCCAAAGACAGGGGGTCTCCTACGAGCAGTACTTC,.,TRBD1,TRBJ2-7,TRBV3-1
CASSWGTTSNEQFF,TGTGCCAGCAGTTGGGGGACTACCAGTAATGAGCAGTTCTTC,.,TRBD2,TRBJ2-1,TRBV27
CASSYSLASYEQYF,TGTGCCAGCAGTTACTCACTAGCTTCCTACGAGCAGTACTTC,few,.,TRBJ2-7,TRBV6-2/TRBV6-3
CATSDKKDTGSGANVLTF,TGTGCCACCAGTGACAAGAAGGATACAGGGTCTGGGGCCAACGTCCTGACTTTC,.,.,TRBJ2-6,TRBV24-1
CASSYGRAGYGYTF,TGTGCCAGCAGTTACGGGAGGGCCGGTTATGGCTACACCTTC,few,.,TRBJ1-2,TRBV6-5
CAISEPGLAGPSGDTQYF,TGTGCCATCAGTGAGCCGGGACTAGCGGGCCCCTCCGGAGATACGCAGTATTTT,.,TRBD2,TRBJ2-3,TRBV10-3
CASSDPGVSYEQYF,TGTGCCAGCAGTGATCCTGGGGTCTCCTACGAGCAGTACTTC,few,.,TRBJ2-7,TRBV6-1
CASSLSGGGADTQYF,TGTGCCAGCAGTTTATCAGGGGGCGGGGCAGATACGCAGTATTTT,.,TRBD1,TRBJ2-3,TRBV12-3/TRBV12-4
CASSGQGVAEAFF,TGTGCCAGCAGCGGACAGGGGGTCGCAGAAGCTTTCTTT,.,TRBD1,TRBJ1-1,TRBV2
CASSNSMVRNTEAFF,TGTGCCAGCAGCAATTCAATGGTCCGGAACACTGAAGCTTTCTTT,.,.,TRBJ1-1,TRBV7-6
CASSLQTGDTEAFF,TGTGCCAGCAGCTTACAGACAGGGGACACTGAAGCTTTCTTT,many,TRBD1,TRBJ1-1,TRBV7-3
CSAKPVSFAGGKYEQYF,TGCAGTGCTAAGCCTGTGTCGTTCGCGGGAGGGAAATACGAGCAGTACTTC,.,TRBD2,TRBJ2-7,TRBV20-1
CASRGQVVVNEQFF,TGTGCCAGCCGGGGACAGGTCGTGGTCAATGAGCAGTTCTTC,.,TRBD1,TRBJ2-1,TRBV2
CASRSQGDSPLHF,TGTGCCAGCAGATCTCAGGGAGATTCACCCCTCCACTTT,many,.,TRBJ1-6,TRBV6-2/TRBV6-3
CASSLEGTKNEQFF,TGCGCCAGCAGTCTAGAGGGAACTAAAAATGAGCAGTTCTTC,many,.,TRBJ2-1,TRBV5-1
CASSEGSSGANVLTF,TGCGCCAGCAGTGAGGGATCGTCTGGGGCCAACGTCCTGACTTTC,many,.,TRBJ2-6,TRBV5-1
CASTEWGLANYEQYF,TGTGCCAGCACCGAATGGGGACTAGCCAACTACGAGCAGTACTTC,.,TRBD2,TRBJ2-7,TRBV6-2/TRBV6-3
CASSPRQRVTEAFF,TGTGCCAGCAGCCCAAGACAGAGAGTAACTGAAGCTTTCTTT,few,.,TRBJ1-1,TRBV12-3/TRBV12-4